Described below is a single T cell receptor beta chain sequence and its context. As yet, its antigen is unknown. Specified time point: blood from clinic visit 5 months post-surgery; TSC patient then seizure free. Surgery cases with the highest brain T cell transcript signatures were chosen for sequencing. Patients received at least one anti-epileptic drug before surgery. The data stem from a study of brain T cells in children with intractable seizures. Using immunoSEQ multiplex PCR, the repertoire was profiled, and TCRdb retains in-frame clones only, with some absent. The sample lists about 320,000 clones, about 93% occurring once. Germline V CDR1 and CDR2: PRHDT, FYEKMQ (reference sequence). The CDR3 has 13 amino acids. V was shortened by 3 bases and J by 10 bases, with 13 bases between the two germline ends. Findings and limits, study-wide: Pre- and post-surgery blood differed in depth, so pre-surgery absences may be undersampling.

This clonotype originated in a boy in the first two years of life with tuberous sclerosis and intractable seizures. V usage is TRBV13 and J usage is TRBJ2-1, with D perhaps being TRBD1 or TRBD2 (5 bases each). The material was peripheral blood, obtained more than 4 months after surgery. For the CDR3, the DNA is TGTGCCAGCAGCTTGGGACCTCTGATGGAGCAGTTCTTC. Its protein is CASSLGPLMEQFF.